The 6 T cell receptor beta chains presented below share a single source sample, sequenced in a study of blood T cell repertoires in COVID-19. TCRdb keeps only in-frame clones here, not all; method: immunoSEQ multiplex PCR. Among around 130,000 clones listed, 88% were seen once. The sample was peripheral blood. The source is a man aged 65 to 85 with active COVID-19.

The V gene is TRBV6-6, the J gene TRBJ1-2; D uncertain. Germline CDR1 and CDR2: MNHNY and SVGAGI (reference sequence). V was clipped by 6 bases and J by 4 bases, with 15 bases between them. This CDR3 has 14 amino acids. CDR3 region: CASRFAGGSYGYTF. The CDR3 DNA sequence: TGTGCCAGCAGGTTCGCGGGAGGCAGCTATGGCTACACCTTC.

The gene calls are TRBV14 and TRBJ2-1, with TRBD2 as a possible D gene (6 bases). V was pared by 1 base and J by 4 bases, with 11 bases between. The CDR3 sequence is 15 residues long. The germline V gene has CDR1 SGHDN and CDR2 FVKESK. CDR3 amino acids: CASSQVAGNYNEQFF. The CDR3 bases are TGTGCCAGCAGCCAAGTCGCGGGAAATTACAATGAGCAGTTCTTC.

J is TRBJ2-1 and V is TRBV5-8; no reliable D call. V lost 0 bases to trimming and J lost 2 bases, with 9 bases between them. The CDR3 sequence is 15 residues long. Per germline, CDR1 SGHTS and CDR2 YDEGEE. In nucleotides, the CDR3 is TGTGCCAGCAGCTTGGACAGTTCAACCTACAATGAGCAGTTCTTC. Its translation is CASSLDSSTYNEQFF.

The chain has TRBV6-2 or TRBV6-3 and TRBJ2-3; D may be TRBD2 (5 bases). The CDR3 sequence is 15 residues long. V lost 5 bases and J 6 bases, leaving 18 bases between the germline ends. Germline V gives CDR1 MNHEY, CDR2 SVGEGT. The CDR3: CASSRPVMDWDTQYF. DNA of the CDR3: TGTGCCAGCAGTCGACCCGTCATGGACTGGGATACGCAGTATTTT.

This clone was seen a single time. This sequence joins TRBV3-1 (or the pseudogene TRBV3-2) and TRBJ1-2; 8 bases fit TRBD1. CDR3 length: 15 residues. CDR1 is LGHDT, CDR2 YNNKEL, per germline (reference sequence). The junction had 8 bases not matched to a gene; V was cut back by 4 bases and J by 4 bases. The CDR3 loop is CASSLRTGSGYGYTF. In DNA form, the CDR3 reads TGTGCCAGCAGCCTAAGGACAGGGTCAGGCTATGGCTACACCTTC.

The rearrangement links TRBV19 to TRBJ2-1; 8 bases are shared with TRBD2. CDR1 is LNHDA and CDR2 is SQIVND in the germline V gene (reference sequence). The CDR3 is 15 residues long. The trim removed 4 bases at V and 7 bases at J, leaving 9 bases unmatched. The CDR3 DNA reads TGTGCCAGTAGTAGCCCGGGACTAGGAATTAATGAGCAGTTCTTC. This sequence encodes CASSSPGLGINEQFF.